A single sample is the source of the 22 T cell receptor delta chains below, sequenced in a study of Vδ1+ human thymocytes. Study-wide results and caveats: Highly polyclonal TRG and TRD repertoires with Gaussian CDR3 length distributions appeared in thymus.

No antigen is known for these receptors. Sequences come from RNA converted to cDNA by reverse transcription. The CDR3 regions were amplified by multiplex PCR from V-gene primers to a constant-region primer. TCRdb called clones from the multiplex PCR reads again using CATT. This table has over 45,000 delta-chain clones, about 16% appearing once. The sequenced sample consisted of Vdelta1+ gamma-delta thymocytes from the thymus. Subset of the sample: FACS-sorted CD3+ TCRalphabeta- TCRVdelta1+ TCRVdelta2- thymocytes. The receptor set was obtained from a girl under three years old who had congenital heart surgery.

The chain links TRDV1 to TRDJ1; TRDD2 is a possible D gene (5 bases). This CDR3 has 13 residues. The germline V and J ends were trimmed by 3 bases and 6 bases, with 11 bases remaining between them. CDR1 is TSWWSYY and CDR2 is QGS in the germline V gene. CDR3 bases: TGTGCTCTTGGGGAGCCCTACGCTCATAAACTCATCTTT. Translating gives CALGEPYAHKLIF.

This sequence joins TRDV1 and TRDJ1, with TRDD3 matching over 9 bases. The germline gives CDR1 TSWWSYY, CDR2 QGS. The J segment lost 0 bases and the V segment lost 8 bases, leaving 22 bases of the junction unmatched. The CDR3 loop spans 20 amino acids. The CDR3 loop reads CALHPSGSLLGETYTDKLIF. The CDR3 DNA reads TGTGCTCTTCACCCTTCGGGGTCTCTACTGGGGGAGACGTACACCGATAAACTCATCTTT.

The chain is built from TRDV1 and TRDJ1; 9 nucleotides match TRDD3. Trimming cost V 5 bases and J 9 bases; bases outside gene matches: 16. This CDR3 has 16 residues. Looked up from germline, CDR1 is TSWWSYY and CDR2 is QGS. The CDR3 is CALGSSGAWGIGELIF. The CDR3 nucleotides are TGTGCTCTTGGGTCCTCCGGCGCCTGGGGGATTGGGGAACTCATCTTT.

Only a few counts were recorded for this clone. The chain is built from TRDV1 and TRDJ1, with 9 bases matching TRDD2. Germline lookup yields CDR1 TSWWSYY and CDR2 QGS. The ends lost 3 bases at V and 1 base at J; junction bases unmatched: 21. The CDR3 loop spans 21 amino acids. The CDR3 protein is CALGDKGLPTVGGWGTDKLIF. The CDR3 DNA sequence: TGTGCTCTTGGGGATAAGGGCCTTCCTACAGTTGGGGGCTGGGGCACCGATAAACTCATCTTT.

The V call is TRDV1, the J call TRDJ1, with D unresolved. Germline V CDR1 and CDR2: TSWWSYY, QGS. V lost 1 base, J lost 4 bases, and 22 bases lay in between. This CDR3 region has 18 residues. The CDR3 is CALGEPGPSPSGFDKLIF. The CDR3 DNA sequence: TGTGCTCTTGGGGAACCAGGTCCCTCACCGTCTGGATTCGATAAACTCATCTTT.

On this clone: At one boundary the junction diverges from the germline segment, which might be a read error. Other nucleotide sequences from this sample produce the same CDR3. This chain connects TRDV1 to TRDJ1, with D maybe TRDD3 (5 bases). The germline V gene has CDR1 TSWWSYY and CDR2 QGS. CDR3 size: 19 residues. CDR3 sequence: CALGELGTRRRPTTDKLIF. The CDR3 nucleotides are TGTGCCCTTGGGGAACTAGGAACGCGCCGCCGCCCGACCACCGATAAACTCATCTTT.

This clone occurred a few times. V is TRDV1 and J is TRDJ1; perhaps TRDD3 as D (5 bases). In germline, CDR1 is TSWWSYY, CDR2 QGS. Trimming shortened V by 11 bases and J by 1 base, and 23 bases separated the two germline ends. This CDR3 is 16 amino acids long. DNA of the CDR3: TGTGCTACTACGATTGGGCAGCGGGGGTCCACCGATAAACTCATCTTT. It yields the protein CATTIGQRGSTDKLIF.

V and J are TRDV1 and TRDJ1, with a possible D match to TRDD1 (6 bases). V dropped 1 base and J dropped 0 bases, with 36 bases sitting between them. This CDR3 is 24 amino acids long. Germline lookup yields CDR1 TSWWSYY and CDR2 QGS. The CDR3 DNA is TGTGCTCTTGGGGAACAAATAGAGTCGTGGGGAGACCGGGGGTTCTACCCGTACACCGATAAACTCATCTTT. It codes for CALGEQIESWGDRGFYPYTDKLIF.

The chain combines TRDV1 with TRDJ1; TRDD3 matches at 10 bases. Germline values: CDR1 TSWWSYY, CDR2 QGS. V lost 2 bases, J lost 0 bases, and 9 bases stayed unmatched. The CDR3 length is 18 residues. The CDR3 sequence is CALGEGGGYPLYTDKLIF. DNA of the CDR3: TGTGCTCTTGGGGAAGGTGGGGGATACCCACTATACACCGATAAACTCATCTTT.

This clone was detected only once. V gene TRDV1 combines with J gene TRDJ1, with D perhaps matching TRDD3 (6 bases). V was shortened by 0 bases and J by 2 bases, with 28 bases between the two germline ends. The CDR3 totals 21 residues. The germline V gene encodes CDR1 TSWWSYY and CDR2 QGS. The CDR3 protein is CALGELLMLADTMSPTDKLIF. DNA for the CDR3: TGTGCTCTTGGGGAACTTCTAATGTTGGCGGATACTATGTCCCCGACCGATAAACTCATCTTT.

This clone was observed a handful of times. The chain is built from TRDV1 and TRDJ1, with 9 nucleotides matching TRDD3. The germline gives CDR1 TSWWSYY, CDR2 QGS. The CDR3 loop spans 20 amino acids. The V gene end was trimmed by 0 bases and the J gene end by 7 bases; junction bases not matched to a gene: 21. The CDR3: CALGELGSQAGIREWVKLIF. CDR3 sequence (DNA): TGTGCTCTTGGGGAACTAGGCTCCCAAGCGGGGATACGCGAATGGGTTAAACTCATCTTT.

This clone was observed a few times. The V and J genes are TRDV1 and TRDJ1; D remains ambiguous. Germline-derived CDR1 and CDR2 are TSWWSYY and QGS. The CDR3 length is 15 residues. The germline V and J ends were trimmed by 3 bases and 0 bases, with 11 bases remaining between them. CDR3 nucleotide sequence: TGTGCTCTTGGGGATGCCCCGGCCTACACCGATAAACTCATCTTT. Amino acids: CALGDAPAYTDKLIF.

This clone has just a few counts. The rearrangement links TRDV1 to TRDJ1, with 8 bases lining up with TRDD2. This CDR3 is built from 21 residues. CDR1 and CDR2 from the germline V gene are TSWWSYY and QGS. V shed 5 bases, J shed 3 bases, and the junction held 26 bases outside the gene matches. CDR3 DNA sequence: TGTGCTCTTGGGCCGTCGGCCTTCCTAAGATCTTGGGGGCCCCACGCCGATAAACTCATCTTT. Protein product: CALGPSAFLRSWGPHADKLIF.

This clone was recorded many times. The chain links TRDV2 to TRDJ1, with 9 bases aligning to TRDD3. Unmatched junction bases numbered 10, after V lost 0 bases and J lost 0 bases. Germline assignment: CDR1 GEAIGNYY and CDR2 EKD. This CDR3 region has 18 residues. The CDR3 loop is CACDTAGWGIPYTDKLIF. The CDR3 nucleotides read TGTGCCTGTGACACCGCGGGCTGGGGGATTCCGTACACCGATAAACTCATCTTT.

The rearrangement joins TRDV1 to TRDJ1; the D is unclear. Germline V CDR1 and CDR2: TSWWSYY, QGS. This CDR3 contains 15 residues. V lost 5 bases, J lost 0 bases, and 13 bases lay in between. In DNA form, the CDR3 reads TGTGCTCTTGGGCCGCCCCGGAATTACACCGATAAACTCATCTTT. Encoded protein: CALGPPRNYTDKLIF.

V is TRDV1 and J is TRDJ1; 12 bases map to TRDD3. The V segment lost 4 bases and the J segment 4 bases; nucleotides outside the gene matches: 25. The CDR3 is 22 residues long. Looked up from germline, CDR1 is TSWWSYY and CDR2 is QGS. The CDR3 DNA follows: TGTGCTCTTGGGGTCCCGTTAGACCGGTGCTGGGGGATACGCTCTTTTATCGATAAACTCATCTTT. Its protein product is CALGVPLDRCWGIRSFIDKLIF.

This clone was observed a few times. This chain joins TRDV1 and TRDJ1, with 8 bases identical to TRDD3. This CDR3 spans 22 amino acids. CDR1 and CDR2 (germline): TSWWSYY, QGS. After removal of 2 bases from V and 5 bases from J, the junction contained 28 bases not matched to a gene. CDR3 sequence (DNA): TGTGCTCTTGGGGAATCCCCCCATCCCTTCCCCTTACTGGGGGGTGTCTGGGATAAACTCATCTTT. Its translation: CALGESPHPFPLLGGVWDKLIF.

This chain uses TRDV1 with TRDJ1; D not certain. Germline V gene lookup returns CDR1 TSWWSYY and CDR2 QGS. CDR3 size: 19 residues. V lost 0 bases to trimming and J lost 0 bases, with 20 bases between them. The CDR3, as DNA: TGTGCTCTTGGGGAACTTTTGAATTCTTGGGTACCGTACACCGATAAACTCATCTTT. As protein: CALGELLNSWVPYTDKLIF.

This clone was seen a handful of times. This rearrangement joins TRDV1 to TRDJ1; the match to TRDD3 covers 7 bases. The CDR3 sequence is 19 residues long. The V gene end was trimmed by 2 bases and the J gene end by 2 bases; junction bases not matched to a gene: 17. Germline V gives CDR1 TSWWSYY, CDR2 QGS. CDR3 DNA sequence: TGTGCTCTTGGGGAATACTCCGTGGGGGACCAACTGTGGACCGATAAACTCATCTTT. This gives the protein CALGEYSVGDQLWTDKLIF.

The chain couples TRDV1 to TRDJ1; D is ambiguous. The V end was cut by 2 bases, the J end by 1 base, with 26 bases between. This CDR3 is built from 20 residues. The germline V gene encodes CDR1 TSWWSYY and CDR2 QGS. CDR3 in amino acids: CALGEGPPSRRRASTDKLIF. CDR3 nucleotide sequence: TGTGCTCTTGGGGAAGGCCCCCCGTCTCGTCGTCGAGCTAGCACCGATAAACTCATCTTT.

Details on this clone: The junction departs from the called germline gene at one end, perhaps through a read error. V gene TRDV1 combines with J gene TRDJ1, with a tentative D call TRDD1 (6 bases). The V gene's germline CDR1 is TSWWSYY and CDR2 QGS. The CDR3 has 19 residues. In DNA form, the CDR3 reads TGTGCTCTTGGGGACCCGGGAAAGGTCTACACCGTACTGAGAAATAAACGCATCTTT. This gives the protein CALGDPGKVYTVLRNKRIF.

This chain links TRDV1 with TRDJ1; TRDD2 agrees at 7 bases. Germline loops: CDR1 TSWWSYY, CDR2 QGS. The V segment lost 3 bases and the J segment 0 bases; nucleotides outside the gene matches: 22. The CDR3 covers 21 residues. DNA of the CDR3: TGTGCTCTTGGGGAGATTCCTACGTCGGGGGCTCAAGTTATGTACACCGATAAACTCATCTTT. This sequence encodes CALGEIPTSGAQVMYTDKLIF.